This passage covers 24 T cell receptor beta chains from one sample sequenced in a study of human T cells and chemical hapten exposure. Regarding time point: patch test 2, 6 weeks after DPC sensitization. Treatment meaning: therapeutic diphenylcyclopropenone sensitization with weekly scalp DPC. TCRdb re-called the RACE reads with MiXCR, one entry per CDR3 protein. The table records a few hundred thousand distinct CDR3 sequences, 6% to 7% of them present only once. Specimen: whole blood, collected in connection with sensitization to the hapten diphenylcyclopropenone (DPC). These receptors were collected from a woman in her late teens or twenties with alopecia areata. Some clones in this sample may be carry-over from other donors' samples.

The chain recombines TRBV20-1 with TRBJ1-4; D unresolved. Looked up from germline, CDR1 is DFQATT and CDR2 is SNEGSKA (reference sequence). Deletions cut 3 bases from V and 4 bases from J, with 15 bases between. CDR3 length: 15 residues. Here the CDR3 DNA reads TGCAGTGCTAGTGAACATACGGGCTTTAATGAAAAACTGTTTTTT. It yields the protein CSASEHTGFNEKLFF.

This clonotype turned up a few times. The rearrangement uses TRBV6-5 and TRBJ1-1, with 7 bases matching TRBD1. Germline loops: CDR1 MNHEY, CDR2 SVGAGI. V was clipped by 2 bases and J by 4 bases; unmatched bases: 10. This CDR3 comprises 16 residues. CDR3 DNA sequence: TGTGCCAGCAGTTACCCGAGACAGGGTGGCGTCACTGAAGCTTTCTTT. Residues: CASSYPRQGGVTEAFF.

The genes are TRBV20-1 and TRBJ2-7, with D uncertain. CDR3 length: 10 residues. V lost 3 bases and J lost 7, with 7 bases in between. The germline V gene has CDR1 DFQATT and CDR2 SNEGSKA (reference sequence). CDR3 amino acids: CSASLKEQYF. The CDR3 region has the DNA TGCAGTGCTAGTTTGAAGGAGCAGTACTTC.

This clonotype was detected only a few times. The rearrangement links TRBV5-6 to TRBJ2-5; D may match TRBD1 or TRBD2 (6 bases each). V lost 1 base to trimming and J lost 3 bases, with 22 bases between them. CDR1 and CDR2 from the germline V gene are SGHDT and YYEEEE. The CDR3 has 18 amino acids. Written as DNA, the CDR3 is TGTGCCAGCAGCTTGACCCCCCTCGGTTGGGGGGCCGAAGAGACCCAGTACTTC. Translated: CASSLTPLGWGAEETQYF.

The genes are TRBV7-2 and TRBJ1-1; D gene ambiguous. Trimming stripped 6 bases from V and 8 bases from J, with 13 bases between. In germline, CDR1 is SGHTA, CDR2 FQGNSA. This CDR3 has 12 residues. CDR3 nucleotides: TGTGCCAGCAGACCCGAGGGCAGCGAAGCTTTCTTT. The encoded protein is CASRPEGSEAFF.

This clonotype occurred many times. V gene TRBV4-3 combines with J gene TRBJ2-2; D remains unclear. V lost 3 bases and J lost 7, with 12 bases in between. The CDR3 is 14 amino acids. Germline CDR1 reads LGHNA; CDR2 reads YSLEER. The CDR3 DNA reads as TGCGCCAGCAGCCAGGGTGAAGGGTTCGGGGAGCTGTTTTTT. It translates to CASSQGEGFGELFF.

The chain employs TRBV27 and TRBJ2-3, with 7 bases matching TRBD2. Trimming cost V 3 bases and J 1 base; bases outside gene matches: 10. The germline CDR1 and CDR2 sequences are MNHEY and SMNVEV (reference sequence). CDR3 length equals 17 residues. This CDR3 reads CASSFSGGGRGTDTQYF. CDR3 nucleotide sequence: TGTGCCAGCAGTTTTTCGGGAGGAGGGAGGGGCACAGATACGCAGTATTTT.

This clonotype was counted many times. The rearrangement joins TRBV27 to TRBJ1-1; D perhaps matches TRBD1 (6 bases). The V and J ends lost 5 bases and 2 bases respectively, with 12 bases between them. The CDR3 contains 14 residues. Looked up from germline, CDR1 is MNHEY and CDR2 is SMNVEV (reference sequence). The CDR3 is CASSVDGTNTEAFF. For the CDR3, the DNA is TGTGCCAGCAGTGTGGACGGGACAAACACTGAAGCTTTCTTT.

The rearrangement links TRBV6-2 or TRBV6-3 to TRBJ1-1, with D perhaps TRBD1 (5 bases). The CDR3 runs 15 residues. In germline, CDR1 is MNHEY, CDR2 SVGEGT. Trimming took off 5 bases at V and 4 bases at J, with 17 bases between the two ends. DNA of the CDR3: TGTGCCAGCAGTACGGTCAGCCCGAGGGGCACTGAAGCTTTCTTT. Its translation is CASSTVSPRGTEAFF.

The chain employs TRBV25-1 and TRBJ2-1; D not resolved. This CDR3 contains 11 residues. The germline CDR1 and CDR2 sequences are MGHDK and SYGVNS. The V end was cut by 4 bases, the J end by 6 bases, with 4 bases between. CDR3 sequence: CASSGSNEQFF. The CDR3 DNA reads TGTGCCAGCAGTGGATCCAATGAGCAGTTCTTC.

The chain joins TRBV6-5 to TRBJ2-5, with 10 bases fitting TRBD2. Germline V CDR1 and CDR2: MNHEY, SVGAGI. CDR3 length: 15 amino acids. Trimming took 5 bases from V and 6 from J; bases not matched to a gene: 9. CDR3 sequence (DNA): TGTGCCAGCAGTCTTAGCGGGGGGCTAATACAGACCCAGTACTTC. Its translation is CASSLSGGLIQTQYF.

The chain joins TRBV7-2 to TRBJ1-1, with TRBD1 as a possible D gene (5 bases). Trimming took 3 bases from V and 5 from J, leaving 16 bases between them. There are 15 residues in the CDR3. CDR1 and CDR2 from the germline V gene are SGHTA and FQGNSA. The CDR3 reads CASSLAVGTRTEAFF. Here the CDR3 DNA reads TGTGCCAGCAGCTTGGCCGTGGGGACGAGGACTGAAGCTTTCTTT.

This chain uses TRBV5-6 with TRBJ1-2; D not resolved. This CDR3 spans 13 amino acids. V lost 2 bases and J 4 bases, leaving 9 bases between the germline ends. Germline CDR1 and CDR2: SGHDT and YYEEEE. Written as DNA, the CDR3 is TGTGCCAGCAGCTTTACAATTTCCTATGGCTACACCTTC. Amino acids: CASSFTISYGYTF.

This clonotype was found many times. The chain has TRBV4-2 and TRBJ1-1, with 7 bases fitting TRBD1. The germline gives CDR1 LGHNA, CDR2 YNFKEQ. J lost 1 base, V lost 0 bases, and 5 bases had no gene match. CDR3 length: 16 amino acids. The CDR3 region has the DNA TGTGCCAGCAGCCAAGAGGTAGGGGGCGCGAACACTGAAGCTTTCTTT. Amino acids: CASSQEVGGANTEAFF.

This clonotype was recorded at least ten times. The chain uses TRBV10-3 and TRBJ1-3; D possibly corresponds to TRBD1 (5 bases). The CDR3 runs 15 residues. V lost 8 bases, J lost 4 bases, and 18 bases lay in between. CDR1 is ENHRY and CDR2 is SYGVKD in the germline V gene. CDR3 in amino acids: CAIGAGQGEGNTIYF. In DNA, the CDR3 is TGTGCCATCGGAGCGGGGCAGGGAGAGGGAAACACCATATATTTT.

This clonotype was found a few times. The chain is built from TRBV28 and TRBJ2-7; 14 positions match TRBD2. V lost 5 bases to trimming and J lost 4 bases; unmatched junction nucleotides: 4. The CDR3 totals 15 residues. Germline values: CDR1 MDHEN, CDR2 SYDVKM. Here the CDR3 reads CASSRGLAGGYEQYF. CDR3 DNA: TGTGCCAGCAGTCGAGGACTAGCGGGGGGTTACGAGCAGTACTTC.

This chain's CDR3 is CASSVGGAPSPLHF. DNA for the CDR3: TGTGCCAGCAGCGTCGGCGGGGCGCCTTCACCCCTCCACTTT. The J gene is TRBJ1-6, the V gene TRBV9; possibly TRBD1 for D (5 bases). Trimming shortened V by 2 bases and J by 9 bases, and 12 bases separated the two germline ends. This CDR3 region has 14 residues. Per germline, CDR1 SGDLS and CDR2 YYNGEE.

The rearrangement joins TRBV3-1 to TRBJ1-1, with D unclear. Germline V CDR1 and CDR2: LGHDT, YNNKEL (reference sequence). V lost 0 bases and J 0 bases, leaving 14 bases between the germline ends. The CDR3 loop spans 17 amino acids. Here the CDR3 reads CASSQDRSGDLNTEAFF. The CDR3 DNA sequence: TGTGCCAGCAGCCAAGATCGTTCGGGCGATCTGAACACTGAAGCTTTCTTT. Complete variable domain (other parts from reference TRBV3-1 and TRBJ1-1): DTAVSQTPKYLVTQMGNDKSIKCEQNLGHDTMYWYKQDSKKFLKIMFSYNNKELIINETVPNRFSPKSPDKAHLNLHINSLELGDSAVYFCASSQDRSGDLNTEAFFGQGTRLTVV.

V gene TRBV24-1 combines with J gene TRBJ1-1, with 8 bases lining up with TRBD1. The length of the CDR3 is 13 residues. Germline-derived CDR1 and CDR2 are KGHDR and SFDVKD. Unmatched junction bases numbered 4, after V lost 6 bases and J lost 5 bases. The CDR3 region is CATSRTGKTEAFF. The DNA of the CDR3 is TGTGCCACCAGTAGGACAGGGAAGACTGAAGCTTTCTTT.

This clonotype was seen many times. The V gene is TRBV6-6, the J gene TRBJ1-5; 7 bases line up with TRBD1. Germline V gene sequence: CDR1 MNHNY, CDR2 SVGAGI (reference sequence). This CDR3 comprises 12 residues. Unmatched junction bases numbered 4, after V lost 7 bases and J lost 7 bases. In DNA form, the CDR3 reads TGTGCCAGCAAACAGGGGAACCAGCCCCAGCATTTT. Encoded protein: CASKQGNQPQHF.

Many counts were recorded for this clonotype. The chain joins TRBV3-1 to TRBJ1-1; no definite D call. The CDR3 runs to 15 residues. V was cut by 3 bases and J by 6 bases, with 17 bases left in between. Germline CDR1 LGHDT, CDR2 YNNKEL (reference sequence). The CDR3 sequence is CASSHGERARPEAFF. CDR3 coding DNA: TGTGCCAGCAGCCATGGAGAACGGGCTAGACCTGAAGCTTTCTTT.

This clonotype was picked up many times. The chain combines TRBV27 with TRBJ1-5; D gene uncertain. Germline V lookup: CDR1 MNHEY, CDR2 SMNVEV (reference sequence). The V gene lost 2 bases and the J gene lost 0 bases, with 14 bases spanning the gap. The CDR3 extends over 17 amino acids. The CDR3 protein is CASSLVWQFNSNQPQHF. DNA for the CDR3: TGTGCCAGCAGTTTAGTTTGGCAGTTTAATAGCAATCAGCCCCAGCATTTT.

This clonotype was recorded a few times. The chain has TRBV12-3 or TRBV12-4 and TRBJ2-6; the match to TRBD1 covers 9 bases. Trimming cost V 6 bases and J 1 base; bases outside gene matches: 10. CDR3 length: 18 amino acids. The CDR3 nucleotides are TGTGCCAGCAGGGTCGTAGTGACAGGGGGTTCTGGGGCCAACGTCCTGACTTTC. Its translation is CASRVVVTGGSGANVLTF.

The V call is TRBV5-1, the J call TRBJ2-3; 11 bases are shared with TRBD1. The V segment lost 9 bases and the J segment 6 bases; nucleotides outside the gene matches: 15. The CDR3 sequence is 16 residues long. Germline loops: CDR1 SGHRS, CDR2 YFSETQ. In DNA, the CDR3 is TGCGCCACCCGCCCCGGACAGGGGGCGTTTTCGGATACGCAGTATTTT. This gives the protein CATRPGQGAFSDTQYF.